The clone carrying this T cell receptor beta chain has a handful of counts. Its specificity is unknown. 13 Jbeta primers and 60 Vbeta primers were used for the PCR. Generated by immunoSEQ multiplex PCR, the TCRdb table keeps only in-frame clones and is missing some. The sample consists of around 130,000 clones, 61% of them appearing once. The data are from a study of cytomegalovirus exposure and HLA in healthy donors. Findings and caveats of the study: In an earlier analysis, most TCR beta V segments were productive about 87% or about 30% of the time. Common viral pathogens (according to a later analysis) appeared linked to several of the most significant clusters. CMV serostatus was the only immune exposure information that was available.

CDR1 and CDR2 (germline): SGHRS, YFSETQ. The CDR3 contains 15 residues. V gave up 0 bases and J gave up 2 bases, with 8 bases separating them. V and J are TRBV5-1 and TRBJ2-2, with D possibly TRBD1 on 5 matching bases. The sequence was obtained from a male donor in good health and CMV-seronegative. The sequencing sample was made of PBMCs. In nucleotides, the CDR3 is TGCGCCAGCAGCTTGGGACAGTTTAACACCGGGGAGCTGTTTTTT. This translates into CASSLGQFNTGELFF.